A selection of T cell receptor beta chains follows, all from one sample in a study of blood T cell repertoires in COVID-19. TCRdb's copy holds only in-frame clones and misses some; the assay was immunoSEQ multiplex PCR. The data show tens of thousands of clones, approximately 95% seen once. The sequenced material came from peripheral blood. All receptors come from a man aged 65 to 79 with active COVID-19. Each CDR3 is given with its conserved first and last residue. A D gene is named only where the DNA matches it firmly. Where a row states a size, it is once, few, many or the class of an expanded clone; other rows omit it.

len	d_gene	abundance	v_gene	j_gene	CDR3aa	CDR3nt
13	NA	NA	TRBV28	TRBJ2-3	CASSNGGTDTQYF	TGTGCCAGCAGTAACGGGGGCACAGATACGCAGTATTTT
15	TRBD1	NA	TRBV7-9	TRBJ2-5	CASSSGQGDGETQYF	TGTGCCAGCAGTAGCGGACAGGGGGATGGGGAGACCCAGTACTTC
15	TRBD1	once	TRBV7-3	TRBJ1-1	CASSSTDRKNTEAFF	TGTGCCAGCAGCTCAACGGACAGGAAGAACACTGAAGCTTTCTTT
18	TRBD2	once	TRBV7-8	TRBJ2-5	CASSSYLGLAGGSGTQYF	TGTGCCAGCAGCTCATACCTCGGACTAGCGGGGGGCTCAGGGACCCAGTACTTC
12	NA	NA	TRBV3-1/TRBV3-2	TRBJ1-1	CASSQEGGEAFF	TGTGCCAGCAGCCAAGAGGGGGGAGAAGCTTTCTTT
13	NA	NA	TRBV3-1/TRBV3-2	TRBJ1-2	CASSQAGGDGYTF	TGTGCCAGCAGCCAGGCCGGAGGAGATGGCTACACCTTC
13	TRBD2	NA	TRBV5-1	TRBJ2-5	CASSMGLAETQYF	TGCGCCAGCAGCATGGGACTAGCGGAGACCCAGTACTTC
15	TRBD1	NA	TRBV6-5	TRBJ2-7	CASSYGRTGYYEQYF	TGTGCCAGCAGTTACGGCAGGACAGGGTACTACGAGCAGTACTTC
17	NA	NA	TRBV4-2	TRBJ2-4	CASSQDGRGYAKNIQYF	TGTGCCAGCAGCCAAGATGGAAGAGGGTACGCCAAAAACATTCAGTACTTC
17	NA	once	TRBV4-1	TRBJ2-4	CASSQDWSGSAKNIQYF	TGCGCCAGCAGCCAAGATTGGTCGGGGTCGGCCAAAAACATTCAGTACTTC
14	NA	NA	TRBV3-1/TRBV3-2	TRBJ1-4	CASSQFRGNEKLFF	TGTGCCAGCAGCCAATTCCGGGGGAATGAAAAACTGTTTTTT
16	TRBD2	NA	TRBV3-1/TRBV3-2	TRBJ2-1	CASSHGAGGESNEQFF	TGTGCCAGCAGCCATGGGGCGGGAGGGGAATCCAATGAGCAGTTCTTC
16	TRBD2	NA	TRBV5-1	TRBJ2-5	CASSPVGGGVWETQYF	TGCGCCAGCAGCCCTGTAGGCGGGGGGGTCTGGGAGACCCAGTACTTC
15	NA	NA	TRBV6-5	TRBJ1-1	CASSYYSYAGTEAFF	TGTGCCAGCAGTTACTATAGTTATGCGGGCACTGAAGCTTTCTTT
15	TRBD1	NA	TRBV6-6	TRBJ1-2	CASRYGTGDNYGYTF	TGTGCCAGCCGTTACGGGACAGGGGATAACTATGGCTACACCTTC
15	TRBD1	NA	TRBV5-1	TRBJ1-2	CASSLPGQGDYGYTF	TGCGCCAGCAGCTTGCCGGGACAGGGGGACTATGGCTACACCTTC
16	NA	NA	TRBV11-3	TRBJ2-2	CASSLDGHANTGELFF	TGTGCCAGCAGCTTAGATGGCCACGCGAACACCGGGGAGCTGTTTTTT
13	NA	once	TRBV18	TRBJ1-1	CASSPRDGTEAFF	TGTGCCAGCTCACCACGAGACGGGACTGAAGCTTTCTTT
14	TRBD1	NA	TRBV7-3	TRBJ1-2	CASSPSTGGYGYTF	TGTGCCAGCAGCCCGAGCACAGGGGGCTATGGCTACACCTTC
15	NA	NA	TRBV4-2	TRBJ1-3	CASSPRTASGNTIYF	TGTGCCAGCAGCCCCCGGACAGCCTCTGGAAACACCATATATTTT
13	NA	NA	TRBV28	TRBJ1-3	CASRTQGFYTIYF	TGTGCCAGCAGAACACAGGGCTTCTACACCATATATTTT
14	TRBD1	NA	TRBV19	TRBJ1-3	CASSEGDSRNTIYF	TGTGCCAGTAGCGAGGGGGACAGCCGAAACACCATATATTTT